The 7 T cell receptor beta chains below come from one sample, sequenced in a study of identifying expanded T cells in peripheral blood (dated by TCRdb to between 2018 and 2021). The library relied on the immunoSEQ multiplex PCR assay. TCRdb stores this immuneACCESS table with in-frame sequences only. Part of the clones is absent; in the studies checked, under half of the shortfall reflects unresolved V genes, and no reason is known for the rest. The table for this sample lists approximately 130,000 clones; approximately 86% of them were counted only once. The top ten clones comprise 8.4% of the sample. The sample consisted of blood. The receptors were gathered from a person between 18 and 75 years old in good health.

The V call is TRBV6-1, the J call TRBJ2-5; 10 bases match TRBD1. The germline V gene has CDR1 MNHNS and CDR2 SASEGT. The CDR3 has 13 amino acids. The trim removed 9 bases at V and 5 bases at J, leaving 6 bases unmatched. The CDR3 reads CASRDRGLETQYF. The CDR3 nucleotides are TGTGCCAGTAGGGACAGGGGCCTGGAGACCCAGTACTTC.

The V gene is TRBV7-9, the J gene TRBJ2-3, with 7 bases that match TRBD2. The CDR3 is made up of 14 amino acids. Germline values: CDR1 SEHNR, CDR2 FQNEAQ (reference sequence). J gave up 0 bases and V 10 bases, and 7 bases lay outside the gene matches. CDR3 sequence: CAIAGGTSTDTQYF. CDR3 DNA: TGTGCCATCGCCGGGGGGACTAGCACAGATACGCAGTATTTT. Full variable domain (outside the CDR3, taken from reference TRBV7-9 and TRBJ2-3): DTGVSQNPRHKITKRGQNVTFRCDPISEHNRLYWYRQTLGQGPEFLTYFQNEAQLEKSRLLSDRFSAERPKGSFSTLEIQRTEQGDSAMYLCAIAGGTSTDTQYFGPGTRLTVL.

This clone has a single count. This chain connects TRBV30 to TRBJ1-3; D remains ambiguous. There are 13 residues in the CDR3. V lost 2 bases and J 0 bases, leaving 5 bases between the germline ends. The V gene's germline CDR1 is GTSNPN and CDR2 SVGIG (reference sequence). CDR3 protein: CAWSPDSGNTIYF. In DNA, the CDR3 is TGTGCCTGGAGTCCTGACTCTGGAAACACCATATATTTT.

Turning to this clone: The junction shows a germline mismatch at one end, possibly a read error. The chain recombines TRBV6-1 with TRBJ2-5; a weak D match, TRBD1 (6 bases). This CDR3 region has 14 residues. Germline V gene lookup returns CDR1 MNHNS and CDR2 SASEGT. CDR3 in DNA: TGTGCCAGCAGCGAAGGGACAATCGGGGAGACCCAGTACTTC. Encoded protein: CASSEGTIGETQYF.

V is TRBV9 and J is TRBJ2-1; D remains unclear. The CDR3 loop spans 13 amino acids. Germline V gene sequence: CDR1 SGDLS, CDR2 YYNGEE. Trimming removed 0 bases from V and 4 bases from J, with 5 bases in between. CDR3 residues: CASSVEAYNEQFF. Here the CDR3 DNA reads TGTGCCAGCAGCGTAGAGGCTTACAATGAGCAGTTCTTC.

V is TRBV7-9 and J is TRBJ2-5, with 10 bases fitting TRBD1. Looked up from germline, CDR1 is SEHNR and CDR2 is FQNEAQ (reference sequence). The V segment lost 1 base and the J segment 4 bases; nucleotides outside the gene matches: 3. The CDR3 runs 15 residues. CDR3 DNA sequence: TGTGCCAGCAGCTTAGAGGGACAGGGGAGAGAGACCCAGTACTTC. It codes for CASSLEGQGRETQYF.

The V call is TRBV5-5, the J call TRBJ2-5; 10 nucleotides line up with TRBD2. Trimming cost V 1 base and J 3 bases; bases outside gene matches: 3. The CDR3 consists of 15 residues. Germline CDR1 is SGHKS and CDR2 is YYEKEE (reference sequence). The CDR3 DNA is TGTGCCAGCAGCTTGATTACTAGCGGGGAAGAGACCCAGTACTTC. The encoded protein is CASSLITSGEETQYF.